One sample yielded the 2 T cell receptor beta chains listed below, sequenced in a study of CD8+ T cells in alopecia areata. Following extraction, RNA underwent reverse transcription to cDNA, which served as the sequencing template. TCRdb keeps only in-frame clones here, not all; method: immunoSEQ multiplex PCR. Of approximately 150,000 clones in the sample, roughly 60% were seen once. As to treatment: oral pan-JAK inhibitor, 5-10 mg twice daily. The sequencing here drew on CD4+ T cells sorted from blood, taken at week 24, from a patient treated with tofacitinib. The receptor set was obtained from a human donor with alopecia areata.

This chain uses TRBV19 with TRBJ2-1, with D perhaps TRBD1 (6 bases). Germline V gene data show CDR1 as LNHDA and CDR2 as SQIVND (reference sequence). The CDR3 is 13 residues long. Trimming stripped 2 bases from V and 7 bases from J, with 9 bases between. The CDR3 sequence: CASSISRGNEQFF. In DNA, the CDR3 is TGTGCCAGTAGTATAAGCAGGGGAAATGAGCAGTTCTTC.

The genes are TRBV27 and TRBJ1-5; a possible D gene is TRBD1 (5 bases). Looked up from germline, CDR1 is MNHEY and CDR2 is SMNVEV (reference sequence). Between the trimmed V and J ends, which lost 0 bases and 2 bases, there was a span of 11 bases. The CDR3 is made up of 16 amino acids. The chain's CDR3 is CASSLSGVVGNQPQHF. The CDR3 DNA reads TGTGCCAGCAGTTTATCGGGGGTGGTGGGCAATCAGCCCCAGCATTTT.